This TCR beta chain is drawn from a study of cytomegalovirus exposure and HLA in healthy donors. Study-level background: A later analysis reported the same platform for the 120 or so validation repertoires and the approximately 720 first-cohort repertoires.

The CDR3 covers 16 residues. From germline, CDR1 is SEHNR and CDR2 FQNEAQ (reference sequence). The V end was cut by 5 bases, the J end by 0 bases, with 14 bases between. Method: immunoSEQ multiplex PCR; TCRdb's copy keeps in-frame clones and lacks some. The repertoire holds 95,000 to 120,000 clones, with about 85% as singletons. The genes are TRBV7-9 and TRBJ2-4, with D tentatively TRBD2 (6 bases). The sequence was collected from a woman under 30 in good health and CMV-seronegative. The specimen sequenced was PBMCs. CDR3 in DNA: TGTGCCAGCAGCCCTTTGGCGGGACTAGCCAAAAACATTCAGTACTTC. Translation gives CASSPLAGLAKNIQYF.